This T cell receptor (beta chain) was sequenced for a study of CD8+CD57+ T cells in acquired aplastic anemia. For the study at large: Roughly 3.2 ug was the average amount of DNA from sorted CD4+ and CD8+ cells.

Sequencing was done on patients that had shown CD8+CD57+ cell expansion by flow cytometry. Severe acquired aplastic anemia was diagnosed in all patients. Study-wide points: Patients and controls shared over 25 CD8+ CDR3 sequences, highly expressed in patients. Significance was not reached for CD8+ Simpson's diversity between patients and controls.

Profiling that covered TCR beta VDJ and CDR3 relied on genomic DNA as its template. TCRdb independently ran MiXCR on the reads; one entry per CDR3 protein. In the table there are a few hundred thousand distinct CDR3 sequences, roughly 59% of which are singletons. CDR3 length: 16 amino acids. With 0 bases removed from V and 2 bases from J, the gap between germline ends came to 11 bases. Germline lookup yields CDR1 SNHLY and CDR2 FYNNEI. This clonotype was counted many times. What it binds is not known. The specimen sequenced was sorted CD4+, CD8+, or CD8+CD57+ T cells (not recorded which) from PBMCs. The clonotype was recovered from a human donor with aplastic anemia. The chain links TRBV2 to TRBJ1-5; D gene unclear. CDR3 region: CASSEALNIGNQPQHF. CDR3 DNA: TGTGCCAGCAGTGAAGCGCTTAATATAGGCAATCAGCCCCAGCATTTT.